This T cell receptor (beta chain) was sequenced for a study of cytotoxic CD8 clonotypes in ibrutinib-treated CLL. The study's findings and limits: Sustained-remission and progressing patients were not sampled at matched times. Public clonotypes (which were uncommon) either contracted or remained stable on treatment.

The method was immunoSEQ multiplex PCR; TCRdb's version includes in-frame clones alone and lacks a portion of them. The sample carries around 310,000 clones, roughly 80% recorded once. To note about this clone: Its antigen is still unknown.

This TCR was recovered from a human donor with chronic lymphocytic leukemia. The sequences come from PBMCs, collected before ibrutinib treatment.

The CDR3 region has the DNA TGTGCCAGCAGCTTAGGACAGGGGGGAGACTATGGCTACACCTTC. Translation: CASSLGQGGDYGYTF. The V and J genes are TRBV7-2 and TRBJ1-2, with 9 bases matching TRBD1. This CDR3 has 15 amino acids. V dropped 1 base and J dropped 3; count of bases not matched to a gene: 3. The germline CDR1 and CDR2 sequences are SGHTA and FQGNSA. Full variable domain (missing parts from reference TRBV7-2 and TRBJ1-2): GAGVSQSPSNKVTEKGKDVELRCDPISGHTALYWYRQSLGQGLEFLIYFQGNSAPDKSGLPSDRFSAERTGGSVSTLTIQRTQQEDSAVYLCASSLGQGGDYGYTFGSGTRLTVV.